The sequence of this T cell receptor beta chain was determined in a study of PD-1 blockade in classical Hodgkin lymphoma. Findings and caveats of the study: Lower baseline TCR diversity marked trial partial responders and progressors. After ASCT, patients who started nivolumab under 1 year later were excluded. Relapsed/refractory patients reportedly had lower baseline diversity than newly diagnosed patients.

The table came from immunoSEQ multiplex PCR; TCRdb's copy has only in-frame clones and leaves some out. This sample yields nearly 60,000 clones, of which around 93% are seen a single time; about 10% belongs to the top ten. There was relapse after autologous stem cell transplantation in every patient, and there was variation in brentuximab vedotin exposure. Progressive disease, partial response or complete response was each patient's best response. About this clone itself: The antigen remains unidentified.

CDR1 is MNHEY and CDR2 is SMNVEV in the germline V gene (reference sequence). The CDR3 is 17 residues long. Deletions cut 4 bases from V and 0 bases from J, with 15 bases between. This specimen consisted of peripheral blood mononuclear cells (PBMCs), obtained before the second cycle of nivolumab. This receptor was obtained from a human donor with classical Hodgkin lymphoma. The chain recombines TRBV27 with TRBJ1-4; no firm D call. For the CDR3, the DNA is TGTGCCAGCAGTTCTGAGGCCTTGGGAGCAACTAATGAAAAACTGTTTTTT. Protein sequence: CASSSEALGATNEKLFF.